This T cell receptor (beta chain) was found in a study of blood T cell repertoires in COVID-19. Study details: Spain, Italy and the United States supplied samples that represented acute and convalescent COVID-19.

Per the study methods: Amplification of reference gene primers provided the estimated nucleated cell counts. TCRdb's copy holds only in-frame clones and misses some; the assay was immunoSEQ multiplex PCR. For V, J and clone size, that table is used; D and trimming come from the DNA. The data show over 250,000 clones, around four fifths seen once. V was clipped by 5 bases and J by 0 bases, with 7 bases between them. CDR3 length: 13 amino acids. Germline CDR1 is MNHEY and CDR2 is SMNVEV (reference sequence). Enrolled through a virtual design, the participants were between roughly 18 and 100 years of age and came from under 25 US areas. Cohort allocation depended upon clinical history that participants reported.

This chain links TRBV27 with TRBJ2-5; unclear D gene. Sequencing was carried out using PBMCs or T cells enriched from blood (not recorded which). This TCR came from a man aged 30 to 39 with acute COVID-19. CDR3 residues: CASSPTNQETQYF. The CDR3 DNA reads TGTGCCAGCAGTCCGACAAACCAAGAGACCCAGTACTTC.